This T cell receptor (beta chain) was captured by sequencing in a study of T cells in Graves' hyperthyroidism and ophthalmopathy. This clonotype was detected ten times or more. Amplification yielded TCR beta CDR3 regions, with RNA transcripts as the source. The study used the HTBI primer set for a first-round RT-PCR of the TCR CDR3. TCRdb analysed the multiplex PCR reads with MiXCR anew, one entry per CDR3 protein. The repertoire consists of about 360,000 distinct CDR3 sequences, with approximately 13% occurring once and the leading ten covering 9% to 9.5%. This clonotype originated in a woman in her late teens or twenties with Graves' hyperthyroidism. Sequencing used blood.

The CDR3 bases are TGTGCCAGCAGTGAATATGAGGGGCGGGAGAGGGGCAATGAGCAGTTCTTC. Protein product: CASSEYEGRERGNEQFF. This chain uses TRBV25-1 with TRBJ2-1; 7 bases line up with TRBD2. V lost 0 bases and J lost 6; bases outside the gene matches: 11. The CDR3 length is 17 residues. The germline CDR1 and CDR2 sequences are MGHDK and SYGVNS.